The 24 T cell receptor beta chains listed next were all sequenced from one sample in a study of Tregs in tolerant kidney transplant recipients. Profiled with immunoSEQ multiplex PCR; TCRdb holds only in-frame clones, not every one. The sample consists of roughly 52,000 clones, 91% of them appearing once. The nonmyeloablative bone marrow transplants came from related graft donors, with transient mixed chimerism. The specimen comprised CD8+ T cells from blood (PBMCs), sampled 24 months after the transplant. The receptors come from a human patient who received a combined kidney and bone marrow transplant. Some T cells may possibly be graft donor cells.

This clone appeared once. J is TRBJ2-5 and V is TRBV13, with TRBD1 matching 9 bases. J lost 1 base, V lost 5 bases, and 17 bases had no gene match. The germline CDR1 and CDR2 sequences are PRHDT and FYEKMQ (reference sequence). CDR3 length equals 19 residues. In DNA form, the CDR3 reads TGTGCCAGCAGCCCTCGGGACAGGGAAGGGGTATTTACCCAAGAGACCCAGTACTTC. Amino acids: CASSPRDREGVFTQETQYF.

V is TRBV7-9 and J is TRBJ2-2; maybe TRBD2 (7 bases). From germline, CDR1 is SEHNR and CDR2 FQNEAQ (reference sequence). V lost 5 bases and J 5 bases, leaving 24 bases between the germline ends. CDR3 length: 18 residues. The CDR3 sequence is CASSPSAGAGDRTGELFF. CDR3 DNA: TGTGCCAGCAGCCCTAGCGCGGGGGCGGGAGATCGAACCGGGGAGCTGTTTTTT.

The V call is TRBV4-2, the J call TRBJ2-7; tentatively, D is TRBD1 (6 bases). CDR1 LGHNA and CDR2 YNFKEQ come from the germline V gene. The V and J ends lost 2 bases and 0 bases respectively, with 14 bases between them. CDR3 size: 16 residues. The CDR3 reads CASSQLPTGSSYEQYF. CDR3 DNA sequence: TGTGCCAGCAGCCAACTCCCGACAGGTAGCTCCTACGAGCAGTACTTC.

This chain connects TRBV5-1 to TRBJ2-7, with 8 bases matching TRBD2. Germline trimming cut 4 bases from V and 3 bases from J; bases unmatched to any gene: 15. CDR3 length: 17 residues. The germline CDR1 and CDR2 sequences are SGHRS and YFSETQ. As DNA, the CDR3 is TGCGCCAGCAGCCCGCCCCGGGGGGGCCTGGGTTTCTACGAGCAGTACTTC. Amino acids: CASSPPRGGLGFYEQYF.

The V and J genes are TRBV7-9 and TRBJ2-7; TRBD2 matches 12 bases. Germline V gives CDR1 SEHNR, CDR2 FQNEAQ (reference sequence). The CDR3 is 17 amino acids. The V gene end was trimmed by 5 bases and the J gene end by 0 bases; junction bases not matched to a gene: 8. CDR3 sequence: CASSPGLAGLPSYEQYF. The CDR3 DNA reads TGTGCCAGCAGCCCAGGACTAGCGGGACTCCCCTCCTACGAGCAGTACTTC.

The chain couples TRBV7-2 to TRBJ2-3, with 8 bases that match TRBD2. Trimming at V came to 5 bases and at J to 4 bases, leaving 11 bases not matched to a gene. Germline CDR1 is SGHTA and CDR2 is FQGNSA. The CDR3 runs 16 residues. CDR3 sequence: CASSTTSGRGPDTQYF. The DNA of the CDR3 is TGTGCCAGCAGCACAACTAGCGGAAGGGGTCCAGATACGCAGTATTTT.

The CDR3: CASSVESSSSDTQYF. The CDR3 DNA sequence: TGTGCCAGCAGCGTAGAGAGTAGCTCCTCAGATACGCAGTATTTT. The chain links TRBV9 to TRBJ2-3; no clear D. Germline V gene data show CDR1 as SGDLS and CDR2 as YYNGEE. This CDR3 spans 15 amino acids. V was shortened by 0 bases and J by 4 bases, with 12 bases between the two germline ends. Looking up the rest from reference TRBV9 and TRBJ2-3 gives the full variable domain: DSGVTQTPKHLITATGQRVTLRCSPRSGDLSVYWYQQSLDQGLQFLIQYYNGEERAKGNILERFSAQQFPDLHSELNLSSLELGDSALYFCASSVESSSSDTQYFGPGTRLTVL.

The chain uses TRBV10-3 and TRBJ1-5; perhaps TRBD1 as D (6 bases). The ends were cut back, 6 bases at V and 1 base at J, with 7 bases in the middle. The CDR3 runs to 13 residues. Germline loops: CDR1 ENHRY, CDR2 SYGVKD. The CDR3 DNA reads TGTGCCATCAGAGGACAGAGCAATCAGCCCCAGCATTTT. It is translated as CAIRGQSNQPQHF.

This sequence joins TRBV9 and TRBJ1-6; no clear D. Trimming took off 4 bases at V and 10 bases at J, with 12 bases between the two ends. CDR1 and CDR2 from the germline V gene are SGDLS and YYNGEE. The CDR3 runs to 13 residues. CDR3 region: CASSPTGRSPLHF. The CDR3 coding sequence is TGTGCCAGCAGCCCAACCGGGAGGTCACCCCTCCACTTT. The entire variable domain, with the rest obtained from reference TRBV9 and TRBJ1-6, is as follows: DSGVTQTPKHLITATGQRVTLRCSPRSGDLSVYWYQQSLDQGLQFLIQYYNGEERAKGNILERFSAQQFPDLHSELNLSSLELGDSALYFCASSPTGRSPLHFGNGTRLTVT.

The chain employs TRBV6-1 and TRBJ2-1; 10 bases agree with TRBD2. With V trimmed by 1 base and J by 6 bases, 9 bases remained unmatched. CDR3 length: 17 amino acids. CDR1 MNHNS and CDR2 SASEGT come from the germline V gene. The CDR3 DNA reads TGTGCCAGCAGTGAAGTTGTCCTAGCGGGAGTCAGCAATGAGCAGTTCTTC. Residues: CASSEVVLAGVSNEQFF.

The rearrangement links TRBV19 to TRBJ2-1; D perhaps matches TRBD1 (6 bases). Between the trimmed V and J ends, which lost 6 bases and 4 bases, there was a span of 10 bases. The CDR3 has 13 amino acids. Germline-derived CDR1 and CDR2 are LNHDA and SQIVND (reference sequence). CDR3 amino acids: CASSRDIYNEQFF. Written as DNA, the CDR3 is TGTGCCAGTAGCCGGGACATTTACAATGAGCAGTTCTTC.

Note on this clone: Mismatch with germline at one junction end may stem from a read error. CDR3 amino acids: CAGSLEGFTQETQYF. In nucleotides, the CDR3 is TGTGCCGGCAGCTTAGAGGGGTTTACTCAAGAGACCCAGTACTTC. V gene TRBV7-2 combines with J gene TRBJ2-5, with D perhaps matching TRBD1 or TRBD2 (5 bases each). Per the germline V gene, CDR1 is SGHTA and CDR2 is FQGNSA. This CDR3 spans 15 amino acids.

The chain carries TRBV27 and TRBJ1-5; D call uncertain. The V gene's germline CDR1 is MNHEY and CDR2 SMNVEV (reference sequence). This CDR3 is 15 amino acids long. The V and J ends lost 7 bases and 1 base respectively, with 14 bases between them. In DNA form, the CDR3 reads TGTGCCAGCAAGCCGAAGGAGTGGAGCAATCAGCCCCAGCATTTT. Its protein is CASKPKEWSNQPQHF.

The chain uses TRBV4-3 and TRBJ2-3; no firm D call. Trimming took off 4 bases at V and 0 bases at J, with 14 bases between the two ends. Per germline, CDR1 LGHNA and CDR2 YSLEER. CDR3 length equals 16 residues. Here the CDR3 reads CASSPVAFTSTDTQYF. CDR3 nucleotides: TGCGCCAGCAGCCCTGTCGCCTTTACTAGCACAGATACGCAGTATTTT.

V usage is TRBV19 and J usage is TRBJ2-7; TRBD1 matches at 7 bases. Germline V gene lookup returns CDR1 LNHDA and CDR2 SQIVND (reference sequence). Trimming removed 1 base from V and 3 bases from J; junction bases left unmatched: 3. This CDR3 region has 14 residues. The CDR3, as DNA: TGTGCCAGTAGTATAGCTCCAGGGGGCTACGAGCAGTACTTC. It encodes CASSIAPGGYEQYF.

The CDR3 loop is CSVWDMPEAFF. In DNA, the CDR3 is TGCAGTGTTTGGGACATGCCTGAAGCTTTCTTT. The chain has TRBV20-1 and TRBJ1-1, with a tentative D call TRBD1 (6 bases). V lost 7 bases and J lost 6, with 12 bases in between. Germline loops: CDR1 DFQATT, CDR2 SNEGSKA (reference sequence). This CDR3 is 11 amino acids long.

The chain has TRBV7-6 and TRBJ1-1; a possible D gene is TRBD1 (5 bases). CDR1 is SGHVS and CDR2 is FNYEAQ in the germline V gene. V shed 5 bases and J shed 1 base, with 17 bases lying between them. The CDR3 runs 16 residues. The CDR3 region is CASSEFPTASNTEAFF. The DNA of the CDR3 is TGTGCCAGCAGCGAATTCCCGACAGCTTCGAACACTGAAGCTTTCTTT.

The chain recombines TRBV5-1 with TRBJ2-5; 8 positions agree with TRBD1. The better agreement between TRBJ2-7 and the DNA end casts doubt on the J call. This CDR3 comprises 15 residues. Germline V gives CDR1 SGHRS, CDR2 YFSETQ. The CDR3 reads CASSLPRTGHYEQYF. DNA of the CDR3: TGCGCCAGCAGCTTGCCAAGGACAGGGCACTACGAGCAGTACTTC.

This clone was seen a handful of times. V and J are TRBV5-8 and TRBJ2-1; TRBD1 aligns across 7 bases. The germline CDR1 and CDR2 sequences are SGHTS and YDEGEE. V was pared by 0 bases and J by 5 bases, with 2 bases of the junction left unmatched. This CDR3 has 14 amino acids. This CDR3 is CASSLGGGHNEQFF. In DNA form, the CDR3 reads TGTGCCAGCAGCTTGGGAGGGGGCCACAATGAGCAGTTCTTC.

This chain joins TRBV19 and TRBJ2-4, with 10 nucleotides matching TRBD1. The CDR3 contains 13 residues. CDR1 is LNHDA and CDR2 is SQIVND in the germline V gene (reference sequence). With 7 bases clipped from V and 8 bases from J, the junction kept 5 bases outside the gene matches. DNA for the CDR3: TGTGCCAGTAACAGGGACAGGGGTTACATTCAGTACTTC. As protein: CASNRDRGYIQYF.

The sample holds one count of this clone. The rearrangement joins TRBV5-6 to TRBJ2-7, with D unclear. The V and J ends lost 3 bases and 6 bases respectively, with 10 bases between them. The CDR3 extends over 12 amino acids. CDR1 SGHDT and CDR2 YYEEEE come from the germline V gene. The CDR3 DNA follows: TGTGCCAGCAGCTCGTTCAACATCGAGCAGTACTTC. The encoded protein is CASSSFNIEQYF.

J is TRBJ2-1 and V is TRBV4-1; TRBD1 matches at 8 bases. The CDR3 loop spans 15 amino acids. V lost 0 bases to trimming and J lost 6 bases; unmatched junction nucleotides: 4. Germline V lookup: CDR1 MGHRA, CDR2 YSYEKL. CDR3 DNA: TGCGCCAGCAGCCAAGAGGGCAGGGGGCCCAATGAGCAGTTCTTC. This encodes CASSQEGRGPNEQFF.

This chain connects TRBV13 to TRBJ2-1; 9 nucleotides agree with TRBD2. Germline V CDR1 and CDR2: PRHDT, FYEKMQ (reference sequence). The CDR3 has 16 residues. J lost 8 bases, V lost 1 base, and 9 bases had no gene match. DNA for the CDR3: TGTGCCAGCAGCTTAGACGGGTTAGCGGGAGCTTATGAGCAGTTCTTC. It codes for CASSLDGLAGAYEQFF.

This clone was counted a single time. The CDR3 sequence: CASSSLQGLYEQYF. CDR3 sequence (DNA): TGTGCCAGCAGTTCCCTACAGGGGCTCTACGAGCAGTACTTC. This chain connects TRBV27 to TRBJ2-7; 7 nucleotides agree with TRBD1. The V gene end was trimmed by 4 bases and the J gene end by 3 bases; junction bases not matched to a gene: 6. The CDR3 totals 14 residues. Germline CDR1 and CDR2: MNHEY and SMNVEV (reference sequence).